This T cell receptor beta chain emerged from a study of blood T cells in healthy people across ages. This clonotype was found a few times. Trimming cost V 3 bases and J 4 bases; bases outside gene matches: 8. Germline assignment: CDR1 KGHDR and CDR2 SFDVKD. This CDR3 has 16 residues. PCR was performed a second time for roughly 7 to 11 cycles using a sample-barcoded 5' primer and a J-beta primer mix. Via MiXCR, TCRdb re-called the 5' RACE reads, giving one row per CDR3 protein. This sample has some 560,000 distinct CDR3 sequences, with around a quarter found just once. A further study also used this sample, focusing on T cells of mothers and their children. That report adds: Samples were obtained from a few healthy Caucasian mothers and their six children. Per mother, over 9 million TCR beta CDR3 reads were obtained; per child, 2.5 million to 3.5 million. The output of TCR recombination is shaped by thymic selection similarly in related and unrelated pairs. Unrelated mother-child pairs always had slightly, but never significantly, lower normalized overlap than related pairs.

The receptor's source is a boy aged 2-15 years in good health. The specimen sequenced was blood. The chain recombines TRBV24-1 with TRBJ2-1, with TRBD1 identical over 7 bases. CDR3 in DNA: TGTGCCACCAGTGATAAAACAGGGGCGTGGTACAATGAGCAGTTCTTC. It translates to CATSDKTGAWYNEQFF.